This TCR beta chain was recorded in a study of beta chain features in type 1 diabetes. On the study more broadly: Cell yields, gender and age were similar in healthy donors and patients.

cDNA synthesis used the whole RNA isolate, giving expressed TCRB sequences. Method: immunoSEQ multiplex PCR; TCRdb's copy keeps in-frame clones and lacks some. Here the sample spans 350,000 or so clones, around a fifth being singletons. General observations from the study: Shortening that was moderate but significant affected the TCRB CDR3s of Type 1 diabetes patients in all four CD4+ subsets. More deletions and fewer insertions at VDJ junctions were seen in type 1 diabetes patients.

V lost 6 bases, J lost 7 bases, and 13 bases lay in between. In germline, CDR1 is SQVTM, CDR2 ANQGSEA. The CDR3 runs 12 residues. As to this clone: Its antigen is currently unknown.

V and J are TRBV29-1 and TRBJ2-1, with D possibly matching TRBD2 (5 bases). This TCR derives from a woman younger than 30 in good health. Sequencing was carried out using naive CD4+ T cells from blood. The CDR3 loop reads CSVKKPGNEQFF. CDR3 coding DNA: TGCAGCGTCAAAAAGCCGGGGAATGAGCAGTTCTTC.